Below are 15 T cell receptor beta chains sequenced from a single sample in a study of cytomegalovirus exposure and HLA in healthy donors. It was with 60 Vbeta and 13 Jbeta primers that the PCR ran. The table came from immunoSEQ multiplex PCR; TCRdb's copy has only in-frame clones and leaves some out. The data hold around 160,000 clones, with almost 80% observed a single time. The sequenced material came from PBMCs. The origin of the receptors is a young man in good health and CMV-seropositive.

The CDR3 DNA is TGTGCCAGCAGGCTCGGGGGGCACACTGAAGCTTTCTTT. This translates into CASRLGGHTEAFF. J is TRBJ1-1 and V is TRBV6-6; a weak D match, TRBD1 (6 bases). The CDR3 is made up of 13 amino acids. Trimming took off 6 bases at V and 3 bases at J, with 11 bases between the two ends. CDR1 MNHNY and CDR2 SVGAGI come from the germline V gene (reference sequence).

The chain joins TRBV28 to TRBJ2-1; 9 bases align to TRBD1. There are 15 residues in the CDR3. V lost 8 bases, J lost 3 bases, and 8 bases stayed unmatched. Germline assignment: CDR1 MDHEN and CDR2 SYDVKM. CDR3 nucleotides: TGTGCCAGCCGTTCCGGACAGGGGAGCTACAATGAGCAGTTCTTC. Protein product: CASRSGQGSYNEQFF.

This sequence joins TRBV28 and TRBJ2-7, with TRBD1 matching 7 bases. V trimming: 5 bases; J trimming: 2 bases; junction bases outside the gene matches: 3. The CDR3 contains 13 residues. Germline CDR1 MDHEN, CDR2 SYDVKM. In nucleotides, the CDR3 is TGTGCCAGCAGTCCACAGGGGACCTACGAGCAGTACTTC. Translating gives CASSPQGTYEQYF.

Details on this clone: The missing conserved phenylalanine or tryptophan at the end of this CDR3 makes a read error likely. This chain joins TRBV7-8 and TRBJ1-6, with 7 bases matching TRBD1. The CDR3 contains 13 residues. Germline V gene sequence: CDR1 SGHVS, CDR2 FQNEAQ. The junction had 4 bases not matched to a gene; V was cut back by 4 bases and J by 10 bases. CDR3 sequence reads: CASSSGQVSPLHL. CDR3 coding DNA: TGTGCCAGCAGCTCCGGACAGGTATCACCCCTCCACCTT.

The rearrangement uses TRBV7-6 and TRBJ2-3; D is possibly TRBD1 (6 bases). Per germline, CDR1 SGHVS and CDR2 FNYEAQ. V gave up 7 bases and J gave up 1 base, with 12 bases separating them. This CDR3 is built from 14 residues. The CDR3 protein is CASMVQGGTDTQYF. As DNA, the CDR3 is TGTGCCAGCATGGTACAGGGCGGCACAGATACGCAGTATTTT.

For this clone: One end of the junction is discordant with germline, which a read error may explain. The rearrangement links TRBV6-6 to TRBJ2-2; 9 bases are a match to TRBD1. The germline V gene has CDR1 MNHNY and CDR2 SVGAGI (reference sequence). This CDR3 comprises 16 residues. The CDR3 region has the DNA TGTGCCAGCAGCTACTCGGGACAGGGGAACACCGGGGAGCTGTTTTTT. This translates into CASSYSGQGNTGELFF.

The genes are TRBV5-6 and TRBJ2-1, with 10 bases aligning to TRBD2. Trimming removed 3 bases from V and 3 bases from J; junction bases left unmatched: 9. CDR1 is SGHDT and CDR2 is YYEEEE in the germline V gene. The length of the CDR3 is 17 residues. DNA of the CDR3: TGTGCCAGCAGCTCGTTGAGGACTAGCGGAGACTACAATGAGCAGTTCTTC. Protein: CASSSLRTSGDYNEQFF. Variable domain in full (rest from reference TRBV5-6 and TRBJ2-1): DAGVTQSPTHLIKTRGQQVTLRCSPKSGHDTVSWYQQALGQGPQFIFQYYEEEERQRGNFPDRFSGHQFPNYSSELNVNALLLGDSALYLCASSSLRTSGDYNEQFFGPGTRLTVL.

This clone was observed a single time. This rearrangement joins TRBV30 to TRBJ1-2, with 7 bases matching TRBD1. The CDR3 runs 14 residues. Germline V CDR1 and CDR2: GTSNPN, SVGIG (reference sequence). J was trimmed by 7 bases and V by 5 bases; bases with no gene match: 13. Here the CDR3 DNA reads TGTGCCTGGGGTCGTCCCCGGACAGGAATTGGCTACACCTTC. Translating it yields CAWGRPRTGIGYTF.

This chain connects TRBV9 to TRBJ2-2; tentative D call: TRBD2 (7 bases). The germline gives CDR1 SGDLS, CDR2 YYNGEE. V lost 4 bases to trimming and J lost 2 bases, with 18 bases between them. The CDR3 loop spans 17 amino acids. CDR3 in DNA: TGTGCCAGCAGCCGGACTAGTGGGGGGGCAAACACCGGGGAGCTGTTTTTT. Its protein is CASSRTSGGANTGELFF.

The chain is built from TRBV4-3 and TRBJ2-3; 11 positions match TRBD2. This CDR3 is built from 15 residues. V shed 3 bases, J shed 3 bases, and the junction held 2 bases outside the gene matches. In germline, CDR1 is LGHNA, CDR2 YSLEER. The CDR3 region is CASSQSSGRTDTQYF. CDR3 coding DNA: TGCGCCAGCAGCCAGTCTAGCGGGAGGACAGATACGCAGTATTTT.

For this clone: The conserved final phenylalanine or tryptophan is absent from the CDR3, which likely points to a read error. J is TRBJ1-6 and V is TRBV6-5; D possibly corresponds to TRBD1 (5 bases). The CDR3 totals 14 residues. The germline CDR1 and CDR2 sequences are MNHEY and SVGAGI. The CDR3, as DNA: TGTGCCAGCAGTACAGGTCGCTATAATTCACCTCTCCACCTT. Its translation: CASSTGRYNSPLHL.

This chain connects TRBV11-2 to TRBJ2-1; a possible D gene is TRBD2 (5 bases). V was clipped by 1 base and J by 8 bases, with 12 bases between them. This CDR3 has 14 amino acids. The germline CDR1 and CDR2 sequences are SGHAT and FQNNGV. CDR3 protein: CASSLGRTVDEQFF. The CDR3 nucleotides read TGTGCCAGCAGCTTAGGTCGGACTGTGGATGAGCAGTTCTTC.

The sample holds a few counts of this clone. V and J are TRBV2 and TRBJ1-5; TRBD1 matches 7 bases. V lost 11 bases and J lost 5; bases outside the gene matches: 3. The CDR3 covers 11 residues. In germline, CDR1 is SNHLY, CDR2 FYNNEI. CDR3 DNA sequence: TGTGCCGCAGGGACAGATCAGCCCCAGCATTTT. Translation: CAAGTDQPQHF. The variable domain in full, completed from reference TRBV2 and TRBJ1-5, reads EPEVTQTPSHQVTQMGQEVILRCVPISNHLYFYWYRQILGQKVEFLVSFYNNEISEKSEIFDDQFSVERPDGSNFTLKIRSTKLEDSAMYFCAAGTDQPQHFGDGTRLSIL.

J is TRBJ1-1 and V is TRBV6-5; D uncertain. CDR1 and CDR2 from the germline V gene are MNHEY and SVGAGI. V was trimmed by 4 bases and J by 5 bases, leaving 17 bases between them. The CDR3 has 15 residues. Written as DNA, the CDR3 is TGTGCCAGCAGTTCCAAATTTAAAGCGGGGACTGAAGCTTTCTTT. Amino acids: CASSSKFKAGTEAFF.

As to this clone: The identical CDR3 is also encoded by other nucleotide sequences in the sample. J is TRBJ1-3 and V is TRBV28, with D possibly being TRBD1 (6 bases). Germline V lookup: CDR1 MDHEN, CDR2 SYDVKM. The germline V and J ends were trimmed by 0 bases and 3 bases, with 9 bases remaining between them. The CDR3 length is 15 residues. The chain's CDR3 is CASSLWGADGNTIYF. CDR3 DNA sequence: TGTGCCAGCAGTTTATGGGGGGCCGATGGAAACACCATATATTTT.